This is a list of T cell receptor beta chains from one sample in a study of cytomegalovirus exposure and HLA in healthy donors. Sequencing was performed with immunoSEQ multiplex PCR; in TCRdb, only in-frame clones are kept and a portion is missing. The sample yields 65,000 to 75,000 clones, roughly four fifths seen once. Sequenced: PBMCs. These receptors all come from a woman aged 60 to 75 in good health and CMV-seropositive. The CDR3 runs from the conserved cysteine through the conserved F or W. A D gene is named only where the DNA matches it firmly. Not all rows give a size; the values are once, few, many and, for expanded clones, a class.

d_call,clone_size,j_call,v_call,cdr3_aa,cdr3_nt
.,.,TRBJ2-7,TRBV12-1,CASSFRHRYEQYF,TGTGCCAGCAGCTTTCGACACCGCTACGAGCAGTACTTC
TRBD2,few,TRBJ2-1,TRBV5-1,CASRRTSGAYNEQFF,TGCGCCAGCAGGCGGACTAGCGGGGCTTACAATGAGCAGTTCTTC
.,.,TRBJ1-1,TRBV10-3,CATSEGSPEAFF,TGTGCCACCTCGGAGGGTAGTCCTGAAGCTTTCTTT
TRBD1,.,TRBJ2-3,TRBV6-5,CASKNDRGRDTQYF,TGTGCCAGCAAGAACGACAGGGGGCGAGATACGCAGTATTTT
TRBD1,.,TRBJ1-2,TRBV19,CASSVYRGGYTF,TGTGCCAGTAGTGTGTACAGGGGTGGCTACACCTTC
TRBD1,.,TRBJ2-2,TRBV28,CASRPTGAQNTGELFF,TGTGCCAGCAGACCTACAGGGGCCCAGAACACCGGGGAGCTGTTTTTT
TRBD1,once,TRBJ1-2,TRBV6-6,CASSRQGDGYTF,TGTGCCAGCAGTCGACAGGGTGATGGCTACACCTTC
.,.,TRBJ1-2,TRBV10-3,CAISGSRTKGYTF,TGTGCCATCAGTGGGAGCAGGACAAAGGGCTACACCTTC
.,.,TRBJ2-2,TRBV5-1,CASSLASGIGELFF,TGCGCCAGCAGCTTGGCGTCGGGAATCGGGGAGCTGTTTTTT
.,once,TRBJ2-7,TRBV9,CASSVGPGLLVYEQYF,TGTGCCAGCAGCGTAGGCCCAGGCCTACTAGTCTACGAGCAGTACTTC
TRBD2,.,TRBJ2-3,TRBV5-1,CASSHSGSADTQYF,TGCGCCAGCAGTCATAGCGGGAGCGCAGATACGCAGTATTTT
TRBD1,few,TRBJ1-2,TRBV30,CAWSRTGGSYGYTF,TGTGCCTGGAGCAGGACAGGAGGTTCCTATGGCTACACCTTC
TRBD1,.,TRBJ1-2,TRBV5-4,CASSFRDRVGYTF,TGTGCCAGCAGCTTCCGGGACAGGGTCGGCTACACCTTC
TRBD1,.,TRBJ2-1,TRBV18,CASSTSAGQGMNNEQFF,TGTGCCAGCTCAACGTCCGCTGGACAGGGGATGAACAATGAGCAGTTCTTC
TRBD1,.,TRBJ2-1,TRBV18,CASSPRDRGNEQFF,TGTGCCAGCTCACCCAGGGACAGGGGTAATGAGCAGTTCTTC
.,.,TRBJ2-5,TRBV19,CASSLRETQYF,TGTGCCAGTAGTCTACGGGAGACCCAGTACTTC
.,.,TRBJ1-1,TRBV2,CASRLETEAFF,TGTGCCAGCAGGTTGGAGACTGAAGCTTTCTTT
.,once,TRBJ1-5,TRBV5-5,CASSLFTQEPQHF,TGTGCCAGCAGCTTGTTTACTCAAGAACCCCAGCATTTT
TRBD1,.,TRBJ2-7,TRBV10-3,CAIRPRQGAVYEQYF,TGTGCCATCAGACCTCGACAGGGGGCTGTGTACGAGCAGTACTTC
TRBD1,.,TRBJ2-1,TRBV7-9,CASSLGGTGVGNEQFF,TGTGCCAGCAGCTTAGGGGGGACAGGGGTTGGCAATGAGCAGTTCTTC
.,once,TRBJ2-1,TRBV7-9,CASSRDYREVDEQFF,TGTGCCAGCAGCAGGGACTACAGGGAGGTCGATGAGCAGTTCTTC
TRBD1,.,TRBJ2-2,TRBV7-7,CASSLGQMNTGELFF,TGTGCTAGCAGTTTGGGACAGATGAACACCGGGGAGCTGTTTTTT
.,.,TRBJ1-1,TRBV6-1,CASRLEPRTAAAFF,TGTGCCAGCAGGTTAGAACCCCGGACAGCCGCGGCTTTCTTT
.,.,TRBJ1-2,TRBV7-2,CASSLGAGLLSTF,TGTGCCAGCAGCTTAGGGGCAGGGCTCTTATCGACCTTC
.,.,TRBJ1-2,TRBV2,CASRAGAGGGYTF,TGTGCCAGCAGAGCGGGAGCTGGGGGAGGCTACACCTTC
TRBD1,.,TRBJ2-7,TRBV7-9,CASSYRGSPYEQYF,TGTGCCAGCAGTTACAGGGGATCGCCCTACGAGCAGTACTTC
.,.,TRBJ1-1,TRBV19,CASTGGGLNTEAFF,TGTGCCAGTACTGGGGGGGGGTTGAACACTGAAGCTTTCTTT
TRBD2,.,TRBJ2-1,TRBV29-1,CSVEVAGLARNEQFF,TGCAGCGTTGAAGTAGCGGGACTAGCGCGGAATGAGCAGTTCTTC
TRBD2,.,TRBJ2-7,TRBV19,CASSILAGGTYEQYF,TGTGCCAGTAGTATCCTAGCGGGGGGTACCTACGAGCAGTACTTC